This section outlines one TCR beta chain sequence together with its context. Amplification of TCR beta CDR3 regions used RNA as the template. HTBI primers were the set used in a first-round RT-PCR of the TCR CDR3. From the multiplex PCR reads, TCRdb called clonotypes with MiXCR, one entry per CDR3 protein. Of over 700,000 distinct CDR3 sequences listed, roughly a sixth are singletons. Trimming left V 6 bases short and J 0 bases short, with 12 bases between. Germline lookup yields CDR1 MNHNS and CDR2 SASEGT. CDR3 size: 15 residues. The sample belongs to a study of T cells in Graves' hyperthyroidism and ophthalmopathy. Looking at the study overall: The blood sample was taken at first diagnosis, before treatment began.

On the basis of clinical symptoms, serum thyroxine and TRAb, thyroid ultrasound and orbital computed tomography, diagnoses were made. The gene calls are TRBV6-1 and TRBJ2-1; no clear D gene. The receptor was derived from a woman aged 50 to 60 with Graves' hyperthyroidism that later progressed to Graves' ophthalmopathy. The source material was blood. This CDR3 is CASSSGRSSYNEQFF. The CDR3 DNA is TGTGCCAGCAGCTCGGGCCGCAGCTCCTACAATGAGCAGTTCTTC.